This T cell receptor (beta chain) derives from a study of shared clonotypes between healthy human individuals. Study context: A couple of female and a few male donors aged 18 to 49 were enrolled. CD8 memory received one plate per donor, CD8 naive two, CD4 memory three and CD4 naive three. General observations from the study: The sole specimen, blood, was sampled, and tissue repertoires likely differ.

From germline, CDR1 is SEHNR and CDR2 FQNEAQ (reference sequence). Trimming left V 6 bases short and J 8 bases short, with 11 bases between. This CDR3 has 12 residues. Here immunoSEQ multiplex PCR was the method, and the copy in TCRdb shows in-frame clones only, minus some. Of millions of clones detected, roughly 91% appear once; the ten largest clones hold more than 1.5%. Terminally differentiated effector memory CD45RA+ cells were left out of the naive CD8 fraction, which was CD45RO-negative and positively selected for CCR7. The donors, all of them Caucasian adults, lived in Nashville, Tennessee. To note about this clone: Its antigen is unidentified. The same CDR3 is also encoded by other DNA sequences in this sample.

J is TRBJ2-1 and V is TRBV7-9; D might be TRBD2 (6 bases). The sequence came from a man aged 18 to 35 in good health. Some clones in this sample may be carry-over from other donors' samples. Sequencing input: naive CD8+ T cells from PBMCs. The CDR3 DNA sequence: TGTGCCAGCAGTTCTGGGGGGTATGAGCAGTTCTTC. Amino acid sequence: CASSSGGYEQFF.